This T cell receptor (beta chain) was sequenced during a study of T cell responses to AZD1222 COVID-19 vaccine. Generated by immunoSEQ multiplex PCR, the TCRdb table keeps only in-frame clones and is missing some. Counted here are about 120,000 clones, around 91% occurring once; the ten biggest clones make up 1.5% to 2%. Points from the study as a whole: Of the AZD1222 recipients, only 5 or 6 were seropositive at baseline. Across spike, vaccine-associated CD4 TCRs were found, dominant at 160-218 and 743-854.

For this clone: The antigen remains undetermined.

The germline V gene has CDR1 MNHEY and CDR2 SVGAGI. The CDR3 has 13 residues. The V and J ends lost 0 bases and 7 bases respectively, with 9 bases between them. This specimen was peripheral blood, taken 28 days after the second AZD1222 dose. The rearrangement joins TRBV6-5 to TRBJ1-2; no clear D gene. This TCR came from an adult who received the AZD1222 COVID-19 vaccine. CDR3 sequence (DNA): TGTGCCAGCAGTTACTCGCCCCGGGGTGGCTACACCTTC. The encoded protein is CASSYSPRGGYTF.